The text below deals with one TCR beta chain. The antigen is unknown. The sample originates from a study of T cell responses to AZD1222 COVID-19 vaccine. About the study: Analyses pooled second doses at about 4 or about 12 weeks. Findings and limits, study-wide: The donor cohort was predominantly white British with a female majority, and clonal diversity may have been underestimated. Spike-specific TCR breadth and depth both grew after two AZD1222 doses. Variant regions that are unmutated are reportedly the target of nearly half of spike-specific TCRs.

Method: immunoSEQ multiplex PCR; TCRdb's copy keeps in-frame clones and lacks some. The sample contains 150,000 to 180,000 clones, roughly nine tenths of which appear only once. Per the germline V gene, CDR1 is MGHDK and CDR2 is SYGVNS. The V end lost 5 bases, the J end lost 4 bases, and 15 bases lay between the germline ends. The CDR3 consists of 15 residues. The material sequenced was peripheral blood, taken on day 0 of AZD1222 vaccination. The chain is built from TRBV25-1 and TRBJ1-3; tentative D call: TRBD1 (6 bases). The source of this sequence is an adult in good health. The CDR3 bases are TGTGCCAGCAGTCCTGTGGGGGCCGGGGGAAACACCATATATTTT. It translates to CASSPVGAGGNTIYF.